This TCR beta chain was sequenced in a study of T cells expressing NK-cell markers. Overall study: Underlying the TCR beta repertoires were sorted CD3+CD56+NKG2C+, CD3+CD56+NKG2C- and CD3+CD56-NKG2C+ T cells. General observations from the study: The CD3+CD56-NKG2C+ fraction was also led by these clonotypes in several donors. Certain NKG2C+ T cell clones were expanded, and their HCMV specificity remained unclear.

Details on this clonotype: What it binds is unknown.

Looked up from germline, CDR1 is SQVTM and CDR2 is ANQGSEA. The length of the CDR3 is 11 residues. Making the TCR beta cDNA relied on 5'RACE template switching with UMIs. TCRdb reworked the 5' RACE reads into one entry per CDR3 protein, no DNA. The table counts approximately 460,000 distinct CDR3 sequences; roughly 7.2% lies in the top ten. The V gene is TRBV29-1, the J gene TRBJ2-2. This receptor was identified in a woman aged 18 to 75 in good health. The sequencing sample was made of blood T cells: a sorted CD56 or NKG2C T cell subset, CD4+ or CD8+ T cells, or bulk PBMC T cells (not recorded which). The CDR3 is CSVAVNGELFF.